This section outlines one T cell receptor beta chain sequence together with its context. The antigen remains undetermined. 13 Jbeta primers and 60 Vbeta primers were used for the PCR. TCRdb keeps only in-frame clones here, not all; method: immunoSEQ multiplex PCR. The repertoire consists of some 110,000 clones, with around four fifths occurring once and the leading ten covering about 1.6%. The data were taken from a study of cytomegalovirus exposure and HLA in healthy donors. On the study more broadly: Out of 150 million to 200 million T cells, an earlier analysis found over 90 million unique TCR beta sequences in total.

Study-level points and caveats: In a later analysis, common viral pathogens appeared linked to several of the most significant clusters. Associated with cytomegalovirus, according to the listing, were 170 or so TCR beta chains. HLA restriction was apparent for most CMV-associated TCR beta chains in a later analysis.

The source is a man in his fifties or sixties in good health and CMV-seronegative. The sample taken for sequencing was PBMCs.

As DNA, the CDR3 is TGCGCCAGCAGCCAAGAGGGGGGGCTCTCCTACGAGCAGTACTTC. Protein: CASSQEGGLSYEQYF. This chain links TRBV4-3 with TRBJ2-7; the D gene is possibly TRBD2 (7 bases). Per the germline V gene, CDR1 is LGHNA and CDR2 is YSLEER. V was trimmed by 0 bases and J by 0 bases, leaving 9 bases between them. The length of the CDR3 is 15 residues.